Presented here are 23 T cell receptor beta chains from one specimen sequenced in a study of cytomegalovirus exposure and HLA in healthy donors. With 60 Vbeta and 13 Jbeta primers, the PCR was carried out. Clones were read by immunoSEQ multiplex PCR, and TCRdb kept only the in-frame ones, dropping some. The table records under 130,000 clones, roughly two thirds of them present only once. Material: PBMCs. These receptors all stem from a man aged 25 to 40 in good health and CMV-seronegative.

The CDR3 DNA is TGTGCCAGTAGTATGGATCCCCCAAACGGGCAGCCCCAGCATTTT. Residues: CASSMDPPNGQPQHF. This chain uses TRBV19 with TRBJ1-5; D unresolved. Per the germline V gene, CDR1 is LNHDA and CDR2 is SQIVND (reference sequence). The CDR3 extends over 15 amino acids. Trimming stripped 3 bases from V and 7 bases from J, with 16 bases between.

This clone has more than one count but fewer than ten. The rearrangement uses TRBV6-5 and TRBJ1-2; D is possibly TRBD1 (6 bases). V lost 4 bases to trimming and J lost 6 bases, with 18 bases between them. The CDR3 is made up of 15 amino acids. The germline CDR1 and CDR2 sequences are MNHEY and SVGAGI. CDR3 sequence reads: CASSSKGVVRDGYTF. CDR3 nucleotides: TGTGCCAGCAGTTCCAAGGGGGTAGTACGTGATGGCTACACCTTC.

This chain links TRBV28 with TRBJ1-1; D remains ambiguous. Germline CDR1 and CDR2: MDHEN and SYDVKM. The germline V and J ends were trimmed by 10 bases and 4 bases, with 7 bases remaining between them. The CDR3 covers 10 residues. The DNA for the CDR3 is TGTGCCACCCTATTCACTGAAGCTTTCTTT. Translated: CATLFTEAFF.

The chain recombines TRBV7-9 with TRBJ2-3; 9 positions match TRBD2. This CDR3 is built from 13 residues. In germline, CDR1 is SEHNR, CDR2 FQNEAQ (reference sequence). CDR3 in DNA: TGTGCTATTAGCGGGAGAGAGACAGATACGCAGTATTTT. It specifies CAISGRETDTQYF.

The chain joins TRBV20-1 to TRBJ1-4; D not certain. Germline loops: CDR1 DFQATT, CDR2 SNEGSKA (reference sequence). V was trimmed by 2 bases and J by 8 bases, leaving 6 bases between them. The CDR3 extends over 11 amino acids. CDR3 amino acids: CSARHREKLFF. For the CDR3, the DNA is TGCAGTGCTAGACACAGAGAAAAACTGTTTTTT.

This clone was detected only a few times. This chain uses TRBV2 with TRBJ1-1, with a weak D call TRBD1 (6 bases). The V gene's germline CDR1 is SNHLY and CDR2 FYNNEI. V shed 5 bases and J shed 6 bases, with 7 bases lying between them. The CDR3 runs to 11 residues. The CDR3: CASSTGPEAFF. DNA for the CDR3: TGTGCCAGCAGTACAGGGCCTGAAGCTTTCTTT.

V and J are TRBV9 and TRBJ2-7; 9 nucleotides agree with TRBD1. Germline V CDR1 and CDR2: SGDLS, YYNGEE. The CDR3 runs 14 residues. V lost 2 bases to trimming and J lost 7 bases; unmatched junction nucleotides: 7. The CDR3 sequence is CASSVQGGTGEQYF. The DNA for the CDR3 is TGTGCCAGCAGCGTTCAAGGGGGGACAGGGGAGCAGTACTTC.

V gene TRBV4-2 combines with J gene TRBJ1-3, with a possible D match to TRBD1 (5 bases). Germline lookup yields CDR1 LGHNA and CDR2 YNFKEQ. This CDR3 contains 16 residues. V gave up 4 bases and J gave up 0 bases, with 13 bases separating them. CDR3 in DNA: TGTGCCAGCAGCCTGACGGGGGATTTCTCTGGAAACACCATATATTTT. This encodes CASSLTGDFSGNTIYF.

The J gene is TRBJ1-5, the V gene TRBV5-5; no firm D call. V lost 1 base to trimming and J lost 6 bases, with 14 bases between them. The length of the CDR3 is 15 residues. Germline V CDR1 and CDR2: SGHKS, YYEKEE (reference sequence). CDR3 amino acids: CASSLLESSGQPQHF. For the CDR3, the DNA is TGTGCCAGCAGCTTGTTGGAGAGCTCGGGTCAGCCCCAGCATTTT.

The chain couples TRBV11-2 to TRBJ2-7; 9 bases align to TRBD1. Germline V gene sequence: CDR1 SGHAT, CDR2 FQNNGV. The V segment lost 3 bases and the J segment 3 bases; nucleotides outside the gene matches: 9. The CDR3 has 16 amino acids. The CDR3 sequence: CASSLLLRTGDYEQYF. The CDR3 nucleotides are TGTGCCAGCAGCTTGCTTTTGCGGACAGGGGACTACGAGCAGTACTTC.

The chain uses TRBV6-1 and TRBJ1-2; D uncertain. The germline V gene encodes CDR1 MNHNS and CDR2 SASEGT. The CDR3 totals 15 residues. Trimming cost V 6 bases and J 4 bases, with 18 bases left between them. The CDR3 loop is CASRTLGRDPYGYTF. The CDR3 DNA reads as TGTGCCAGCAGGACCTTAGGGAGAGATCCCTATGGCTACACCTTC.

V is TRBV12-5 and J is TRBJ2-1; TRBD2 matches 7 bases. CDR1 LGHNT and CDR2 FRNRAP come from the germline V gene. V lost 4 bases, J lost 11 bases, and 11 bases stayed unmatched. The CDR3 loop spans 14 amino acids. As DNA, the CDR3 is TGTGCTAGTGGTTCCCTATCCGGGACTATGAAGCAGTTCTTC. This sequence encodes CASGSLSGTMKQFF.

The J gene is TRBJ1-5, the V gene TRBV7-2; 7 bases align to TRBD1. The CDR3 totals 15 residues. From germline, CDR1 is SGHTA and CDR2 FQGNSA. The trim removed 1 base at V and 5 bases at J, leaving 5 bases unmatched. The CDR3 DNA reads TGTGCCAGCAGCTTAGGACAGGGAGGCGATCAGCCCCAGCATTTT. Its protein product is CASSLGQGGDQPQHF.

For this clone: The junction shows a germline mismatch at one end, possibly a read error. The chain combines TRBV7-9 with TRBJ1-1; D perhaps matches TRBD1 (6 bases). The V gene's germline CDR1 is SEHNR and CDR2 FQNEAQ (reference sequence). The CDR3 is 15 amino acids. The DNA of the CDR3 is TGTTCCAGCAGCCAAAAGGGGGGGCCGAACACTGAAGCTTTCTTT. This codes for CSSSQKGGPNTEAFF. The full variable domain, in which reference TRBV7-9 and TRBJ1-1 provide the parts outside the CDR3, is DTGVSQNPRHKITKRGQNVTFRCDPISEHNRLYWYRQTLGQGPEFLTYFQNEAQLEKSRLLSDRFSAERPKGSFSTLEIQRTEQGDSAMYLCSSSQKGGPNTEAFFGQGTRLTVV.

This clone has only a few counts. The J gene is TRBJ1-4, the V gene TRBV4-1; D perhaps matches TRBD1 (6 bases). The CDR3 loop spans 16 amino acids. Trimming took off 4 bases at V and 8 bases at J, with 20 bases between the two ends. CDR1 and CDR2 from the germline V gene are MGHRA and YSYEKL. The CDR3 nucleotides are TGCGCCAGCAGCCTAAACAAGGGGGGGCTTGGAGAAAAACTGTTTTTT. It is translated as CASSLNKGGLGEKLFF.

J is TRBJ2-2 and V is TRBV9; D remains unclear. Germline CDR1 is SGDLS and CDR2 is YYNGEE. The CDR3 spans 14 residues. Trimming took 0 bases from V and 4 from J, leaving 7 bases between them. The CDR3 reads CASSVASGTGELFF. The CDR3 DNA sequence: TGTGCCAGCAGCGTAGCGTCGGGCACCGGGGAGCTGTTTTTT. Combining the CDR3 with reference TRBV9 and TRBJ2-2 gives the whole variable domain DSGVTQTPKHLITATGQRVTLRCSPRSGDLSVYWYQQSLDQGLQFLIQYYNGEERAKGNILERFSAQQFPDLHSELNLSSLELGDSALYFCASSVASGTGELFFGEGSRLTVL.

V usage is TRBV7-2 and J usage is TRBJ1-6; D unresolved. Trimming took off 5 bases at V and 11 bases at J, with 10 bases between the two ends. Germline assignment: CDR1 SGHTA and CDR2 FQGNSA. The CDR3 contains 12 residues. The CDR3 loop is CASSPVWPPLHF. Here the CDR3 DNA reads TGTGCCAGCAGCCCAGTTTGGCCACCCCTCCACTTT.

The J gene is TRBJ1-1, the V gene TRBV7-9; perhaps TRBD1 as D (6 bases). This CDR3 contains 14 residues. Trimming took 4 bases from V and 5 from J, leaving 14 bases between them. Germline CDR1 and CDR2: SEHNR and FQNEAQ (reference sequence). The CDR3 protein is CASSSGQGYTEAFF. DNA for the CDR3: TGTGCCAGCAGCTCGGGGCAGGGGTATACTGAAGCTTTCTTT.

CDR3 coding DNA: TGTGCCAGCAGCTTTTCAGGGGGTCACACTGAAGCTTTCTTT. Amino acids: CASSFSGGHTEAFF. This chain links TRBV7-2 with TRBJ1-1; 7 nucleotides line up with TRBD1. The CDR3 totals 14 residues. V trimming: 3 bases; J trimming: 3 bases; junction bases outside the gene matches: 4. Germline-derived CDR1 and CDR2 are SGHTA and FQGNSA.

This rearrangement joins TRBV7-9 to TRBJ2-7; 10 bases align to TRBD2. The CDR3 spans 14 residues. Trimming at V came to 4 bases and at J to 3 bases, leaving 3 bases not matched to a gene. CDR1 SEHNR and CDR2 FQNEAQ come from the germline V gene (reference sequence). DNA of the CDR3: TGTGCCAGCAGCTCTAGCGGGAGCGGCTACGAGCAGTACTTC. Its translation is CASSSSGSGYEQYF.

Here the CDR3 DNA reads TGCAGCGCTGAGCCCGGGACAGGGGACTCCTACAATGAGCAGTTCTTC. Its protein product is CSAEPGTGDSYNEQFF. The chain has TRBV29-1 and TRBJ2-1; 10 positions match TRBD1. V lost 7 bases and J lost 0; bases outside the gene matches: 9. Per the germline V gene, CDR1 is SQVTM and CDR2 is ANQGSEA. The CDR3 length is 16 residues.

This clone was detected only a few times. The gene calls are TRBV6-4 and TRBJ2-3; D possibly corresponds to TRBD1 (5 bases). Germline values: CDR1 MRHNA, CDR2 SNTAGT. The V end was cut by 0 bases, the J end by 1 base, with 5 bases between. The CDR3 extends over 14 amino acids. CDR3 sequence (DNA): TGTGCCAGCAGTGACTCGACAGGCACAGATACGCAGTATTTT. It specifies CASSDSTGTDTQYF.

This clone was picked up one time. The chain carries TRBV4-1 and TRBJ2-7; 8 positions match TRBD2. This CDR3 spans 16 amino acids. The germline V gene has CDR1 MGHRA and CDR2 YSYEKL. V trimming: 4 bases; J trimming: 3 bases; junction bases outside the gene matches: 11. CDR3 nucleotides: TGCGCCAGCAGCCTAGATATAGCGGGGAGAGTCTACGAGCAGTACTTC. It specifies CASSLDIAGRVYEQYF.